One sample yielded the 2 T cell receptor beta chains listed below, sequenced in a study of identical twins (dated by TCRdb to 2016 to 2017). Library method: 5' RACE. Sequencing took place on an Illumina HiSeq 2000. TCRdb trimmed the raw reads at Q25, called clones with MiXCR and kept productive beta chains. Rows matching on CDR3 protein sequence are summarized as one entry with the most common DNA and genes. The sample contains more than 350,000 distinct CDR3 sequences, about 9% of them found a single time. Over 7% of the sample belongs to the ten largest clones. The specimen was naive T cells sorted from blood. This specimen's cell subset or site label, interpreted: cells isolated with a human naive T-cell isolation kit. The receptors were sampled from a woman aged 50 to 60 in good health.

The V and J genes are TRBV12-3 or TRBV12-4 and TRBJ2-3, with 8 bases identical to TRBD2. Trimming removed 5 bases from V and 1 base from J; junction bases left unmatched: 11. The CDR3 runs 17 residues. DNA of the CDR3: TGTGCCAGCAGTCCCCTTGCGGGAGGTTTGGGCACAGATACGCAGTATTTT. This encodes CASSPLAGGLGTDTQYF.

This clonotype has a count of ten or more. DNA of the CDR3: TGTGCCGCTAACTGGGTCCCTCCGGATGGCTACACCTTC. It is translated as CAANWVPPDGYTF. The V call is TRBV6-1, the J call TRBJ1-2, with D hard to call. Trimming took off 11 bases at V and 6 bases at J, with 19 bases between the two ends. This CDR3 has 13 amino acids. Germline V gene sequence: CDR1 MNHNS, CDR2 SASEGT.